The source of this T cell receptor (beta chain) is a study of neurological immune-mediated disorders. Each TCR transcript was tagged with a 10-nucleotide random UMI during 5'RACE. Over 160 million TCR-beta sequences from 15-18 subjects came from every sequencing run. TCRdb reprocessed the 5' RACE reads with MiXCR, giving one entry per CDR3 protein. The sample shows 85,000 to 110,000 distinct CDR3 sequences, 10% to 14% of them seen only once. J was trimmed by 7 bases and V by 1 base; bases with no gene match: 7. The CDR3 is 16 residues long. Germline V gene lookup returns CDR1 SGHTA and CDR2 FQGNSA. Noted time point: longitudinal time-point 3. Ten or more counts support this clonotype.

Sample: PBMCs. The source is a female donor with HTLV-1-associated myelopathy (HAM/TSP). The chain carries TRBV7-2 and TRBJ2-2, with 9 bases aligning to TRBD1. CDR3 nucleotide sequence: TGTGCCAGCAGCTTAGTACCACAGGGGGCTGGCGGGGAGCTGTTTTTT. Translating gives CASSLVPQGAGGELFF.